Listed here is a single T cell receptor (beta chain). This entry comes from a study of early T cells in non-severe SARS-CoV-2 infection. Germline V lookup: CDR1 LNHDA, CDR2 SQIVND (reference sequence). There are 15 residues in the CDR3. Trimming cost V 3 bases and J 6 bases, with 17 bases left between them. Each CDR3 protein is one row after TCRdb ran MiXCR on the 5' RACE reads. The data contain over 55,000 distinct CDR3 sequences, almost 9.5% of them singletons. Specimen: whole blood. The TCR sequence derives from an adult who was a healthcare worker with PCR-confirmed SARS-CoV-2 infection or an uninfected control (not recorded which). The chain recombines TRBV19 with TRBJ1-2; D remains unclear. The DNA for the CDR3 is TGTGCCAGTAGTATTATCTCGTCCCGAGAGAATGGCTACACCTTC. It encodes CASSIISSRENGYTF.